This T cell receptor (beta chain) comes out of a study of CD8 T cells in Susac syndrome (dated by TCRdb to the late 2010s). At the level of the whole study: Whether CD8+ T cell activation and differentiation in Susac syndrome was antigen driven was tested using repertoire sequencing. The clonality of the CD8+ T cell repertoire was compared across approximately 12 healthy donors, some 14 Susac syndrome patients and 15 multiple sclerosis patients.

On this clonotype: Which antigen it targets is not known. Base qualities are not recorded, but no much larger clone differs from it by a single base.

General study outcomes and caveats: The study acknowledged that relatively few individuals were included in the TCR sequencing and HLA analysis.

Peripheral blood CD8+ and CD4+ T cells from healthy donors, Susac syndrome patients and multiple sclerosis patients were profiled by high-throughput TCR beta sequencing. Multiple sclerosis controls were treatment-naive patients with stable or active relapsing-remitting disease fulfilling revised McDonald criteria. Bulk CD8+ and CD4+ T cells were purified by magnetic negative isolation, while CD8+ TEMRA cells were enriched using FACS. Blood was drawn into EDTA tubes, processed within 24 hours, and PBMCs were isolated by density gradient centrifugation. PBMCs intended for TCR sequencing were frozen in liquid nitrogen and were later thawed in a 37 degrees C water bath. The sorted or isolated CD4+, CD8+ and CD8+ TEMRA cells reached a purity of at least 90%. RNA was extracted with the RNeasy kit and about 0.5 to 1 ug was reverse transcribed using random hexamers. The immunoSEQ multiplex PCR assay, covering 54 Vbeta and 13 Jbeta segments, was used to amplify TCR beta CDR3 regions. PCR amplification bias was corrected using a synthetic template baseline for primer optimization and computational correction. From the authors' description of their analysis: Reads were annotated to V, D and J genes per IMGT and analyzed with immunoSEQ Analyzer, keeping only productive sequences. Clonality was calculated as one minus the Shannon entropy normalized by log2 of the number of productive unique sequences. For each patient and control, public and private clones were evaluated among the 100 most prevalent clones. A clone was defined as Susac-specific if it was absent from the healthy and MS cohorts, from roughly 990 published viral clones and from other ImmuneACCESS disease sequences. Using fastp at Q25 and MiXCR, TCRdb reprocessed the public reads and kept productive beta chains. Rows with one shared CDR3 protein collapse into an entry with the most common genes and DNA. These V and J calls originate from TCRdb's pipeline instead of the authors' own analysis. For this sample there are 170,000 or so distinct CDR3 sequences; approximately 95% appear just once. The leading ten clones occupy about 0.15% of the sample.

There are 15 amino acids in the CDR3, from cysteine to phenylalanine inclusive. CDR3 DNA only is kept here, 45 bases in frame from base 1. From the germline V gene (reference sequence), CDR1 is LGHDT and CDR2 is YNNKEL. V is shortened by 1 base, J by 9 bases, and the region joining them spans 16 bases. This sequence uses TRBV3-1 and TRBJ2-1; TRBD2 is a weak D gene call, 6 bases matching. This clonotype originated in a human donor with multiple sclerosis. Sequencing used CD8+ T cells from PBMCs. Here is the DNA: TGTGCCAGCAGCCAAGCCCCGCATCTAGCGATTGAGCAGTTCTTC. This encodes CASSQAPHLAIEQFF.